This T cell receptor (beta chain) was sequenced during a study of OX40 agonist ivuxolimab in advanced cancers. General study points: Within 6 weeks, CD4+ and CD8+ blood T cells expanded clonally at 0.1 to 3.0 mg/kg.

TCRdb keeps only in-frame clones here, not all; method: immunoSEQ multiplex PCR. Among under 15,000 clones listed, approximately 78% were seen once. Of note for this clone: Its antigen is not known.

Germline-derived CDR1 and CDR2 are LNHDA and SQIVND (reference sequence). This CDR3 has 13 amino acids. Trimming cost V 7 bases and J 5 bases, with 12 bases left between them. This clonotype originated in an adult with an advanced solid tumor such as melanoma, head and neck, liver or kidney cancer. The specimen was CD4+ or CD8+ T cells sorted from blood, collected in a trial of the OX40 agonist ivuxolimab. This chain connects TRBV19 to TRBJ1-5; tentatively, D is TRBD1 (5 bases). CDR3 nucleotide sequence: TGTGCCAGTAATCAGGGAGGTGATCAGCCCCAGCATTTT. Translated, it gives CASNQGGDQPQHF.